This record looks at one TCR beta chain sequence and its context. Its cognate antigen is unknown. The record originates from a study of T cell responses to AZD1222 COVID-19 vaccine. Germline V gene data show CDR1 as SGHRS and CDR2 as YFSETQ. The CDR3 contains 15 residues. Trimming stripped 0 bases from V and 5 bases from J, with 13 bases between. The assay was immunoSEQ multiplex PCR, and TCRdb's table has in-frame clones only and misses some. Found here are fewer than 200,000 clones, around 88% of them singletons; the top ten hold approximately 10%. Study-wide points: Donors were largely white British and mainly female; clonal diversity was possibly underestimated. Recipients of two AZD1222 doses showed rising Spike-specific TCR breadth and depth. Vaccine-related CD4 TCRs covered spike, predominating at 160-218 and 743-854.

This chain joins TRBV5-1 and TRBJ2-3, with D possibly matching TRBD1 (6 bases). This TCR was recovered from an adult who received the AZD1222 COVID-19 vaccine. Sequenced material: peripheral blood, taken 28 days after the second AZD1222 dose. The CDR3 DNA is TGCGCCAGCAGCTTGGTGGGGCAGGGGCAAGATACGCAGTATTTT. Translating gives CASSLVGQGQDTQYF.